A selection of T cell receptor beta chains follows, all from one sample in a study of post-analysis software for immune sequencing data. TCRdb redid the calling of the PCR reads with MiXCR, one entry per CDR3 protein. Of around 190,000 distinct CDR3 sequences listed, approximately 28% are singletons. The sequenced sample consisted of blood. Receptor source: a girl under 18 with multiple sclerosis. CDR3s include the opening cysteine and the closing phenylalanine or tryptophan. D genes are given only for firm matches. Clone size is not always given. Where it is, it says once, few, many or a class for expanded clones.

TGTGCCAGCAGCCTACAAGGTTCACCCCTCCACTTT	CASSLQGSPLHF	NA	NA	TRBV3-1	TRBJ1-6
TGTGCCAGCAGCCCGAGCCACCGGTTAAATGAAAAACTGTTTTTT	CASSPSHRLNEKLFF	NA	NA	TRBV7-2	TRBJ1-4
TGTGCCAGCATTACGGGAAGGTCCACCGGGGAGCTGTTTTTT	CASITGRSTGELFF	NA	NA	TRBV28	TRBJ2-2
TGCAGTGCTAGGGGAGACAGGAACACTGAAGCTTTCTTT	CSARGDRNTEAFF	NA	NA	TRBV20-1	TRBJ1-1
TGTGCCAGTACCCCGCCTTGGTACTTC	CASTPPWYF	NA	few	TRBV19	TRBJ2-5
TGTGCCGCGCGAGATAGGGACTACAATGAGCAGTTCTTC	CAARDRDYNEQFF	NA	many	TRBV30	TRBJ2-1
TGTGCCAGCACTCCCAGGGCCCGCAGCTACGAGCAGTACTTC	CASTPRARSYEQYF	NA	many	TRBV6-1	TRBJ2-7
TGTGCCAGCAGCGCCCAGACTAGTATACACGAGCAGTACTTC	CASSAQTSIHEQYF	NA	many	TRBV7-2	TRBJ2-7
TGTGCCAGCAGCTCTTCCGGGAGTGGAGGGCAGACCCAGTACTTC	CASSSSGSGGQTQYF	NA	many	TRBV11-1	TRBJ2-5
TGCGCCAGCAGCCAGGAGACAGGGGCTAATAATTCACCCCTCCACTTT	CASSQETGANNSPLHF	TRBD1	few	TRBV5-1	TRBJ1-6
TGTGCCTGGAGGGACCGAAGCTCCTATAATTCACCCCTCCACTTT	CAWRDRSSYNSPLHF	NA	NA	TRBV30	TRBJ1-6
TGTGCCACCAGCAGAGACACGGGGGCCAGGGGTGTAGAAGCTTTCTTT	CATSRDTGARGVEAFF	NA	few	TRBV15	TRBJ1-1